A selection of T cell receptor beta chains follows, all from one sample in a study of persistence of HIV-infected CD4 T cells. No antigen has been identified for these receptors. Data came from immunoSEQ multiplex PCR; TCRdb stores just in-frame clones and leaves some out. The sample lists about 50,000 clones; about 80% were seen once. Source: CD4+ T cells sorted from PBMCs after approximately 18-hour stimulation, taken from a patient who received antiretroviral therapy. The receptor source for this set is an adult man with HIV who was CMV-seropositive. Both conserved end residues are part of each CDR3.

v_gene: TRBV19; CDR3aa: CASSTGQNNQPQHF
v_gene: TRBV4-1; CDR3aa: CASSWTVSGANVLTF
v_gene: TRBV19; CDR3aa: CASRKGGGKETQYF
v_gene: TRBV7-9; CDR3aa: CASSAETGLIAFF
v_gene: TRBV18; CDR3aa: CASSPTAGGHEQYF
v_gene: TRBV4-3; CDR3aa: CASSQVRDSSYEQYF
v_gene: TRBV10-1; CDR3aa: CASSELTGEETQYF
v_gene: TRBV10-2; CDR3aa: CASNVGGQETQYF
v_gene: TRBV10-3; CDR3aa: CAITPATSPTNYGYTF
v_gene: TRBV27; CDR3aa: CASISSGNTIYF
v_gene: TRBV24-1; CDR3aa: CATSDGDRGKAGELFF
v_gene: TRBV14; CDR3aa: CASSQAGTGGQYF
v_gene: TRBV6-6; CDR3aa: CASSNPVSYEQYF
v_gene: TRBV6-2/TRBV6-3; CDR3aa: CASSYSGEGEQFF
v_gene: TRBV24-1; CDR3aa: CATRQGSSTEAFF
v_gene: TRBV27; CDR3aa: CASSFPGQGYSPLHF
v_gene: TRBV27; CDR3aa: CASRSGTGGGNTIYF
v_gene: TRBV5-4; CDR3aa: CASSINRDYGYTF
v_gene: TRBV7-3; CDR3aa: CASSSYTMDPIF
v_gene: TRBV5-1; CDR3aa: CASSFLGLTEAFF
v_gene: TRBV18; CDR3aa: CASSLGTSGSSGAFF
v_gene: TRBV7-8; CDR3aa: CASSPLRGGFRTDTQYF
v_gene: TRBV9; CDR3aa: CASSPGDFTDTQYF
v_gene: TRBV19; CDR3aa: CASSPPRWQSNQPQHF
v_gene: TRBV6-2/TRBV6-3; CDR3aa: CASSSTDSRGNYGYTF
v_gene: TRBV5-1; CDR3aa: CASSLVGDSGNTIYF
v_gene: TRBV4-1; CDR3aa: CASRSGTGGKEQYF